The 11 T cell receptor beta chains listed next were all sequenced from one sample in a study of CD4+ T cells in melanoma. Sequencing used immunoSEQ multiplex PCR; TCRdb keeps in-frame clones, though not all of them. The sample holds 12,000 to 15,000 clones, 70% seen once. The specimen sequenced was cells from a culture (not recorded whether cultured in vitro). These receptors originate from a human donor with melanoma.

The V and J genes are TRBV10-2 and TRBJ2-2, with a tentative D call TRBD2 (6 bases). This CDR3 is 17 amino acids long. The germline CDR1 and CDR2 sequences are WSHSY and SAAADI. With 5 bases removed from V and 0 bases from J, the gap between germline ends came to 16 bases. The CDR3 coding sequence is TGCGCCAGCAGTATGACTAGGAGGGAGGCGAACACCGGGGAGCTGTTTTTT. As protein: CASSMTRREANTGELFF.

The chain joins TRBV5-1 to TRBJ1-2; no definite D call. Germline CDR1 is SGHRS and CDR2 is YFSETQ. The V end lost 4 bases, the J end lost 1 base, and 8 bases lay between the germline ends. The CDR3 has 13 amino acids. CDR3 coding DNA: TGCGCCAGCAGCAGCGGGGATAACTATGGCTACACCTTC. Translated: CASSSGDNYGYTF.

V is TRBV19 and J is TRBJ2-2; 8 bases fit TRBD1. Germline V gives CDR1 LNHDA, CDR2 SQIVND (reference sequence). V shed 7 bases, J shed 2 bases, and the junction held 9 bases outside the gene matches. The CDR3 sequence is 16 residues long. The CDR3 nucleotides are TGTGCCAGTACCAGACGACAGGGGACTAACACCGGGGAGCTGTTTTTT. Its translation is CASTRRQGTNTGELFF.

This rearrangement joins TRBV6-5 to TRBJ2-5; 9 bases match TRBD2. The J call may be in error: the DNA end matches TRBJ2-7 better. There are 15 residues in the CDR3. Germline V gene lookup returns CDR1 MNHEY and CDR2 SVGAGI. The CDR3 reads CASSLLAGATYEQYF. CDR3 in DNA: TGTGCCAGCAGTCTTTTAGCGGGGGCAACTTACGAGCAGTACTTC.

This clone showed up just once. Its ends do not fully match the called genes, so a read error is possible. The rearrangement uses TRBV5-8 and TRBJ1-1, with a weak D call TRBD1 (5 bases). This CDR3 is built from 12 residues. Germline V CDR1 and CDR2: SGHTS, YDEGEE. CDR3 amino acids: CASSLGTNRGPF. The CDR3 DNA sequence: TGTGCCAGCAGCTTGGGGACGAACCGGGGCCCCTTT.

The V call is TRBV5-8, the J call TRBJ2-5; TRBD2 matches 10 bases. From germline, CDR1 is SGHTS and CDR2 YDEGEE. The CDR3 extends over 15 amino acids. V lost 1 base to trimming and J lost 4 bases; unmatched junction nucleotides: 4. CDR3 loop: CASSLRLAGGETQYF. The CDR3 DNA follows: TGTGCCAGCAGCTTGCGACTAGCGGGTGGAGAGACCCAGTACTTC.

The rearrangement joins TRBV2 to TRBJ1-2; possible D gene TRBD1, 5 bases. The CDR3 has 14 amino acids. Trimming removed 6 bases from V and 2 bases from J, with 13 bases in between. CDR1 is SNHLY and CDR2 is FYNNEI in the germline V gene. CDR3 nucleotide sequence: TGTGCCAGCAGCGAACAAGACAGAAACTATGGCTACACCTTC. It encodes CASSEQDRNYGYTF. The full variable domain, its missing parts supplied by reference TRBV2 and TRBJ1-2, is EPEVTQTPSHQVTQMGQEVILRCVPISNHLYFYWYRQILGQKVEFLVSFYNNEISEKSEIFDDQFSVERPDGSNFTLKIRSTKLEDSAMYFCASSEQDRNYGYTFGSGTRLTVV.

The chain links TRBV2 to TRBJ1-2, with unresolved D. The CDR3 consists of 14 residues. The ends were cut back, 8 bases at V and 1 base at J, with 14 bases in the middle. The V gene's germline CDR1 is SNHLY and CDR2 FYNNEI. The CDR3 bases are TGTGCCAGCGAGGACGGAAAAAATAACTATGGCTACACCTTC. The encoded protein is CASEDGKNNYGYTF.

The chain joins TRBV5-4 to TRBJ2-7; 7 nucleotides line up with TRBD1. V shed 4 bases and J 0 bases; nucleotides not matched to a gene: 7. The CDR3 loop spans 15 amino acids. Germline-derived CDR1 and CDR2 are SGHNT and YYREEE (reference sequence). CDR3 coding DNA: TGTGCCAGCAGCAAAGGGACAGTGAGCTCCTACGAGCAGTACTTC. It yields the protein CASSKGTVSSYEQYF.

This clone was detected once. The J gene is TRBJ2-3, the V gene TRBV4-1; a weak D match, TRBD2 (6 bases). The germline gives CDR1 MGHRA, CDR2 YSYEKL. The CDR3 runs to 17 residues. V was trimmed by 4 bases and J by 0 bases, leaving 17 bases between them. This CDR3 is CASSLRKWGDSTDTQYF. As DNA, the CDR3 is TGCGCCAGCAGCCTCCGAAAATGGGGGGATAGCACAGATACGCAGTATTTT.

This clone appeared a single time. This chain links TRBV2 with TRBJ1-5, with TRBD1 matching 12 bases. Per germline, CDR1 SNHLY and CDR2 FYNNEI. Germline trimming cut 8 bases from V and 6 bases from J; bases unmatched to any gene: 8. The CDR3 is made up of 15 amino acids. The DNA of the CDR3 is TGTGCCAGCGGCGCCGGGACAGGGGGCGGTCAGCCCCAGCATTTT. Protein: CASGAGTGGGQPQHF. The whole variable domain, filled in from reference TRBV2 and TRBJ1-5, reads EPEVTQTPSHQVTQMGQEVILRCVPISNHLYFYWYRQILGQKVEFLVSFYNNEISEKSEIFDDQFSVERPDGSNFTLKIRSTKLEDSAMYFCASGAGTGGGQPQHFGDGTRLSIL.